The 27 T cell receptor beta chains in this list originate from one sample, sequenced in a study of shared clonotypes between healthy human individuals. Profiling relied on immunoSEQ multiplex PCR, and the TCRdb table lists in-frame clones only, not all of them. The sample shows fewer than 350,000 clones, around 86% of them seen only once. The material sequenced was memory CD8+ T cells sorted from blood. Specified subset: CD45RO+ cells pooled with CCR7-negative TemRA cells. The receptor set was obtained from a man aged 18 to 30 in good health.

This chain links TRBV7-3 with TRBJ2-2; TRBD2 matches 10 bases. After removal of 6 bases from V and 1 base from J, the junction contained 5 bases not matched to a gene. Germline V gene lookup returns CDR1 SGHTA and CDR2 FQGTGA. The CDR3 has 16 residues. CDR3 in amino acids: CASRPTSGENTGELFF. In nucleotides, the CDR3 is TGTGCCAGCAGACCAACTAGCGGGGAGAACACCGGGGAGCTGTTTTTT. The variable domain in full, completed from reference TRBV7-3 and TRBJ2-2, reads GAGVSQTPSNKVTEKGKYVELRCDPISGHTALYWYRQSLGQGPEFLIYFQGTGAADDSGLPNDRFFAVRPEGSVSTLKIQRTERGDSAVYLCASRPTSGENTGELFFGEGSRLTVL.

The CDR3 DNA sequence: TGCGCCAGCAGCCAGGAGGGACAGGGAGGGGATGGCTACACCTTC. Translating gives CASSQEGQGGDGYTF. The chain employs TRBV4-1 and TRBJ1-2, with TRBD1 matching over 9 bases. The length of the CDR3 is 15 residues. V trimming: 3 bases; J trimming: 6 bases; junction bases outside the gene matches: 8. Germline CDR1 reads MGHRA; CDR2 reads YSYEKL.

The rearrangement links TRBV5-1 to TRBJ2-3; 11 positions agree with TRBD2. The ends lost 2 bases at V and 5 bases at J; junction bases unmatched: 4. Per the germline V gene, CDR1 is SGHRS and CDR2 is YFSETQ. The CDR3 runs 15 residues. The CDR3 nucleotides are TGCGCCAGCAGCTTAACTAGCGGGGGAGGAGATACGCAGTATTTT. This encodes CASSLTSGGGDTQYF.

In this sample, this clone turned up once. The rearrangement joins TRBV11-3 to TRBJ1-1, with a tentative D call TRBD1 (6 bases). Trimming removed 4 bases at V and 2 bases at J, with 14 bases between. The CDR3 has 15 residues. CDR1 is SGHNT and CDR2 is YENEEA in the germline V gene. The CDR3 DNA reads TGTGCCAGCAGCTCGGACAGCAGCGGTAACACTGAAGCTTTCTTT. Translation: CASSSDSSGNTEAFF. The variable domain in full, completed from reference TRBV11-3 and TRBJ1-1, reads EAGVVQSPRYKIIEKKQPVAFWCNPISGHNTLYWYLQNLGQGPELLIRYENEEAVDDSQLPKDRFSAERLKGVDSTLKIQPAELGDSAVYLCASSSDSSGNTEAFFGQGTRLTVV.

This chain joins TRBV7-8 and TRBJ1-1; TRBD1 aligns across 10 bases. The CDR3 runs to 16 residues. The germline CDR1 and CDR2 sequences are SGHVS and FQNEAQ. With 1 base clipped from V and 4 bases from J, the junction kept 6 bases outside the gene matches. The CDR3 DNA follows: TGTGCCAGCAGCTTAGGGGACAGGGGAGCGGTCACTGAAGCTTTCTTT. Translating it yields CASSLGDRGAVTEAFF.

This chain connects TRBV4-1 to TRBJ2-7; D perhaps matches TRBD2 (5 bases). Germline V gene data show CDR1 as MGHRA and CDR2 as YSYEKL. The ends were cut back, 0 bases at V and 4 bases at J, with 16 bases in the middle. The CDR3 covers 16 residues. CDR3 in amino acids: CASSQELVFIGYEQYF. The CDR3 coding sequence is TGCGCCAGCAGCCAAGAACTAGTTTTCATCGGTTACGAGCAGTACTTC.

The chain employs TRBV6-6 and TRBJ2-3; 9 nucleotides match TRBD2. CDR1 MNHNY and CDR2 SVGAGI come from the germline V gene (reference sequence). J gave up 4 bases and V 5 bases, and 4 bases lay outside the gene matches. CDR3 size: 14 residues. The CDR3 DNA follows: TGTGCCAGCAGTGTCGCGGGGGGGCCAGATACGCAGTATTTT. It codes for CASSVAGGPDTQYF.

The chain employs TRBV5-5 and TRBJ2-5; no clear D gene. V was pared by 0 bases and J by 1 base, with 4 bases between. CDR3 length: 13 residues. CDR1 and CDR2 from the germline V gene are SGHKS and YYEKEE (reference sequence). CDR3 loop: CASSLVSQETQYF. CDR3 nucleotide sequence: TGTGCCAGCAGCTTGGTAAGCCAAGAGACCCAGTACTTC.

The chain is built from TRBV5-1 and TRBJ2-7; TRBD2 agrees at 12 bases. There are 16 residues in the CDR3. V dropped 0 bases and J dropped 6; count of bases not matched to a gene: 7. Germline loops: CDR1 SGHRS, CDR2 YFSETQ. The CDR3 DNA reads TGCGCCAGCAGCTTGGTTACTAGCGGGAGGATAGGCGAGCAGTACTTC. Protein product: CASSLVTSGRIGEQYF.

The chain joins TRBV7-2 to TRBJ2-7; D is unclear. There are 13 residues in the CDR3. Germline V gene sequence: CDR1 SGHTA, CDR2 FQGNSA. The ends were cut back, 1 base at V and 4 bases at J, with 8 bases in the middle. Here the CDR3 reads CASSLGIGYEQYF. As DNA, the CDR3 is TGTGCCAGCAGCTTAGGTATAGGATACGAGCAGTACTTC.

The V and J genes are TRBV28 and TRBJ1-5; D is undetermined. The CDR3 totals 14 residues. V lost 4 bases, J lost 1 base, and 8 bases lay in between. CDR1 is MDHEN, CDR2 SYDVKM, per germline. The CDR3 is CASSSPGSNQPQHF. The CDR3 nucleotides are TGTGCCAGCAGTTCCCCCGGAAGCAATCAGCCCCAGCATTTT.

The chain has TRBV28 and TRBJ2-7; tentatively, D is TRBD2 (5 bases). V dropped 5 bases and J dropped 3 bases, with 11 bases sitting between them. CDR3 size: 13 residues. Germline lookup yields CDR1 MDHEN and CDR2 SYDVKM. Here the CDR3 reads CASSPGRDYEQYF. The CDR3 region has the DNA TGTGCCAGCAGTCCGGGTCGGGACTACGAGCAGTACTTC.

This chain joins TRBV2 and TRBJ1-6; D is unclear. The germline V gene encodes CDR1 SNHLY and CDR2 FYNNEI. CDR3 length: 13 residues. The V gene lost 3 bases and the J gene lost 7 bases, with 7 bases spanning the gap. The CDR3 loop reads CASSEGYNSPLHF. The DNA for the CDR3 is TGTGCCAGCAGTGAGGGGTACAATTCACCCCTCCACTTT.

The CDR3 protein is CASSPTGTGPYEQYF. The CDR3 DNA reads TGTGCCAGCAGCCCTACCGGGACAGGGCCCTACGAGCAGTACTTC. The chain carries TRBV11-2 and TRBJ2-7; TRBD1 aligns across 9 bases. The CDR3 is made up of 15 amino acids. Unmatched junction bases numbered 7, after V lost 5 bases and J lost 2 bases. Germline assignment: CDR1 SGHAT and CDR2 FQNNGV. Drawing the rest from reference TRBV11-2 and TRBJ2-7, the complete variable domain is EAGVAQSPRYKIIEKRQSVAFWCNPISGHATLYWYQQILGQGPKLLIQFQNNGVVDDSQLPKDRFSAERLKGVDSTLKIQPAKLEDSAVYLCASSPTGTGPYEQYFGPGTRLTVT.

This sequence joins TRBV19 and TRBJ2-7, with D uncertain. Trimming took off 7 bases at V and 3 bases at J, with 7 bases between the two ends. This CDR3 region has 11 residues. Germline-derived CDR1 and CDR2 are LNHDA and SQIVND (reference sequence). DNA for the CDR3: TGTGCCAGTATGGCCGGCTACGAGCAGTACTTC. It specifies CASMAGYEQYF.

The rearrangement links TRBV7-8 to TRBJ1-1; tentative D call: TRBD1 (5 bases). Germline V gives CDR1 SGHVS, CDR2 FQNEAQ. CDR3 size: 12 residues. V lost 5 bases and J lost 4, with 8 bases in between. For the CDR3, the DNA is TGTGCCAGCAGCGGGGGGGTCACTGAAGCTTTCTTT. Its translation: CASSGGVTEAFF.

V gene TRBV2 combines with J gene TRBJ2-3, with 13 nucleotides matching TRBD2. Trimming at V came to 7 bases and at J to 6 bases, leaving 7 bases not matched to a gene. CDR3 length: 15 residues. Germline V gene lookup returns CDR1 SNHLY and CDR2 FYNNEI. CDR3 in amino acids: CASTRTSGSSDTQYF. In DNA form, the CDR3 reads TGTGCCAGCACCCGGACTAGCGGGAGCTCCGATACGCAGTATTTT.

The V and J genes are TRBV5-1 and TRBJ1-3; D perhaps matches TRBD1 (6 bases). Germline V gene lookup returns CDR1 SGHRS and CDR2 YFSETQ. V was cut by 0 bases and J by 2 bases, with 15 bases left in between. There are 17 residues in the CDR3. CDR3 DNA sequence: TGCGCCAGCAGCTTGGGTGCGGCCAGGGGAGCTGGAAACACCATATATTTT. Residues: CASSLGAARGAGNTIYF.

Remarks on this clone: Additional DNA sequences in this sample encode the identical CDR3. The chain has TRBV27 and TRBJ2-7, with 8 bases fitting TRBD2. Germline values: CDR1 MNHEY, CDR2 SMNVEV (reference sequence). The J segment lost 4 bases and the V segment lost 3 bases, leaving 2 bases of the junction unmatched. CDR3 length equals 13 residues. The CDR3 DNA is TGTGCCAGCAGTTTCCGGGGGGGATACGAGCAGTACTTC. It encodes CASSFRGGYEQYF.

CDR3 residues: CASSQGPGRRYEQYF. In nucleotides, the CDR3 is TGCGCCAGCAGCCAGGGCCCTGGGCGCAGATACGAGCAGTACTTC. This chain connects TRBV4-1 to TRBJ2-7; D ambiguous. Deletions cut 3 bases from V and 4 bases from J, with 16 bases between. Per the germline V gene, CDR1 is MGHRA and CDR2 is YSYEKL. CDR3 size: 15 residues.

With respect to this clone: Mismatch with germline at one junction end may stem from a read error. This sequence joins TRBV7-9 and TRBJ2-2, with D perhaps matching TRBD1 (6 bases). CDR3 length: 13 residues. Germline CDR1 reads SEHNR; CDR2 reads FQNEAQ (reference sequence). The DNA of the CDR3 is TGTGCCAGCACCGACAGGAACGCCGGGGAGCTGTTTTTT. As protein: CASTDRNAGELFF.

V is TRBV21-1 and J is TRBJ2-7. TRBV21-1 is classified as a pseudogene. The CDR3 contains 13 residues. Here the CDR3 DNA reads TGTGCCAGCAGCCGACAGAGGGGTTACGAGCAGTACTTC. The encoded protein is CASSRQRGYEQYF.

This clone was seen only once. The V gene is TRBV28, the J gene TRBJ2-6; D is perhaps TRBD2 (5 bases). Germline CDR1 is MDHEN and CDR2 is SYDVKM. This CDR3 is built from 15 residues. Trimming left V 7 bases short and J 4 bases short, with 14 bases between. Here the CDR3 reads CASTPGSPGANVLTF. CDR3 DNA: TGTGCCAGCACCCCGGGGAGTCCCGGGGCCAACGTCCTGACTTTC.

In DNA, the CDR3 is TGTGCCAGCAGCTTAGCTAATCTAGCCGCGGACAGGGACAAACTGTTTTTT. Amino acid sequence: CASSLANLAADRDKLFF. The rearrangement links TRBV7-8 to TRBJ1-4, with 8 positions matching TRBD1. Per germline, CDR1 SGHVS and CDR2 FQNEAQ. The CDR3 totals 17 residues. Losses at the gene ends were 0 bases for V and 11 bases for J; bases not matched to a gene: 14.

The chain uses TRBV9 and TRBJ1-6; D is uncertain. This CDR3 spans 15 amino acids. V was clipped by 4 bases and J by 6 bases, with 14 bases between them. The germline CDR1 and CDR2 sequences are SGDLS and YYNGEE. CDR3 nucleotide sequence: TGTGCCAGCAGCATCGAAGGAGGGCTTAATTCACCCCTCCACTTT. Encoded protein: CASSIEGGLNSPLHF.

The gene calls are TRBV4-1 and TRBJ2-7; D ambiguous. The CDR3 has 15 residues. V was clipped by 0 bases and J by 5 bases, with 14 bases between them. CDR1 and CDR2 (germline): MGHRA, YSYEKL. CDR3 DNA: TGCGCCAGCAGCCAAGATCAATGGCCTGGGAACGAGCAGTACTTC. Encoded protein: CASSQDQWPGNEQYF.

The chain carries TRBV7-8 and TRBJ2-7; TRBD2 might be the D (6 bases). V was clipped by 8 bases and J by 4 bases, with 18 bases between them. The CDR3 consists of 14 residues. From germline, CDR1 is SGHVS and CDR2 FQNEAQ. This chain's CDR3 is CASRGGGITYEQYF. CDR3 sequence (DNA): TGTGCCAGCCGGGGCGGAGGGATTACTTACGAGCAGTACTTC. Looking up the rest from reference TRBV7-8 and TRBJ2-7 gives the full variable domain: GAGVSQSPRYKVAKRGQDVALRCDPISGHVSLFWYQQALGQGPEFLTYFQNEAQLDKSGLPSDRFFAERPEGSVSTLKIQRTQQEDSAVYLCASRGGGITYEQYFGPGTRLTVT.